This T cell receptor (beta chain) derives from a study of blood T cells in healthy people across ages. A J-beta primer mix and a sample-barcoded 5' primer were used in a second PCR of about 7 to 12 cycles. TCRdb recomputed calls from the 5' RACE reads with MiXCR, one row per CDR3 protein. This sample carries 1.5 million to 2 million distinct CDR3 sequences, about 30% of them seen once, and the ten largest clones take about 7.7%. The TCR comes from a woman aged 25 to 39 in good health. Sequencing used blood.

The CDR3 loop reads CASSFPGIHTDTQYF. The CDR3 DNA is TGTGCCAGCAGCTTTCCTGGCATTCACACAGATACGCAGTATTTT. The chain is built from TRBV7-8 and TRBJ2-3, with D uncertain. Germline CDR1 reads SGHVS; CDR2 reads FQNEAQ. The CDR3 consists of 15 residues. V lost 3 bases and J 2 bases, leaving 12 bases between the germline ends. Complete variable domain (other parts from reference TRBV7-8 and TRBJ2-3): GAGVSQSPRYKVAKRGQDVALRCDPISGHVSLFWYQQALGQGPEFLTYFQNEAQLDKSGLPSDRFFAERPEGSVSTLKIQRTQQEDSAVYLCASSFPGIHTDTQYFGPGTRLTVL.